Following are 3 T cell receptor beta chains from one sample sequenced in a study of blood T cell repertoires in COVID-19 (TCRdb year 2020). The method was the immunoSEQ multiplex PCR assay. The source is immuneACCESS, and TCRdb retained only in-frame sequences with V and J called. Part of the clones is not carried over; for the studies checked, unresolved V genes explain less than half of this, and the remainder is unexplained. A total of approximately 70,000 clones appear in this sample, more than 65% of them only once. Jointly, the top ten make up 5% to 6% of the sample. Sequenced sample: peripheral blood. These receptors originate from a woman at least 80 years old with active or convalescent COVID-19.

This chain links TRBV5-6 with TRBJ2-1; D is perhaps TRBD1 (7 bases). V was trimmed by 0 bases and J by 9 bases, leaving 10 bases between them. The CDR3 sequence is 13 residues long. Per germline, CDR1 SGHDT and CDR2 YYEEEE. CDR3 region: CASSLGQGGEQFF. CDR3 DNA sequence: TGTGCCAGCAGCTTGGGCCAGGGGGGTGAGCAGTTCTTC.

The chain carries TRBV14 and TRBJ1-4; possible D gene TRBD1, 5 bases. V was cut by 3 bases and J by 0 bases, with 11 bases left in between. Germline V gives CDR1 SGHDN, CDR2 FVKESK. This CDR3 has 16 residues. CDR3 coding DNA: TGTGCCAGCAGCCATGACAGAGTTGCAACTAATGAAAAACTGTTTTTT. It is translated as CASSHDRVATNEKLFF.

This chain connects TRBV6-2 or TRBV6-3 to TRBJ2-1, with unresolved D. Germline V gene lookup returns CDR1 MNHEY and CDR2 SVGEGT. CDR3 length: 11 amino acids. V lost 6 bases and J lost 6, with 6 bases in between. CDR3: CASSPLNEQFF. The DNA for the CDR3 is TGTGCCAGCAGCCCCCTCAATGAGCAGTTCTTC.